One sample yielded the 22 T cell receptor beta chains listed below, sequenced in a study of shared clonotypes between healthy human individuals. The repertoire was sequenced with immunoSEQ multiplex PCR; TCRdb's copy has only in-frame clones and lacks some. Counted here are about 460,000 clones, about 74% occurring once; the ten biggest clones make up around 13%. The sequencing sample was made of PBMCs. These receptors were collected from a woman between 35 and 50 years old in good health. Some clones in this sample may be carry-over from other donors' samples.

This clone was seen repeatedly, ten times or more. In the same sample, other DNA sequences code for this CDR3. This rearrangement joins TRBV6-6 to TRBJ1-1, with D tentatively TRBD1 (5 bases). With 6 bases removed from V and 1 base from J, the gap between germline ends came to 9 bases. The CDR3 has 13 residues. The germline gives CDR1 MNHNY, CDR2 SVGAGI (reference sequence). The CDR3 spells CASSPTENTEAFF. CDR3 nucleotide sequence: TGTGCCAGCAGCCCGACAGAGAACACTGAAGCTTTCTTT.

The CDR3, as DNA: TGTGCCAGCAGCCAAGATTGGGCCGGGAACTACAATGAGCAGTTCTTC. Translated, it gives CASSQDWAGNYNEQFF. The chain has TRBV4-2 and TRBJ2-1; a possible D gene is TRBD2 (5 bases). Between the trimmed V and J ends, which lost 0 bases and 3 bases, there was a span of 12 bases. Germline-derived CDR1 and CDR2 are LGHNA and YNFKEQ. This CDR3 has 16 amino acids.

The rearrangement joins TRBV27 to TRBJ1-2; tentatively, D is TRBD1 (5 bases). CDR3 size: 15 residues. V lost 7 bases to trimming and J lost 7 bases, with 22 bases between them. From germline, CDR1 is MNHEY and CDR2 SMNVEV (reference sequence). The CDR3 region has the DNA TGTGCCAGCAAACGGCTCTCGGGCAGGGCGGGTGGCTACACCTTC. Protein sequence: CASKRLSGRAGGYTF.

The V call is TRBV6-6, the J call TRBJ2-7, with D perhaps TRBD2 (7 bases). Trimming removed 7 bases at V and 5 bases at J, with 21 bases between. Per the germline V gene, CDR1 is MNHNY and CDR2 is SVGAGI (reference sequence). The CDR3 consists of 15 residues. The DNA for the CDR3 is TGTGCCAGCACTCCCGTCGGCGGGGGCGTCAACGAGCAGTACTTC. Translation: CASTPVGGGVNEQYF.

J is TRBJ1-2 and V is TRBV6-5; 7 bases agree with TRBD1. This CDR3 contains 13 residues. Losses at the gene ends were 6 bases for V and 4 bases for J; bases not matched to a gene: 5. Germline CDR1 is MNHEY and CDR2 is SVGAGI. CDR3 bases: TGTGCCAGCAGCCCTTACAGGGGCTATGGCTACACCTTC. This translates into CASSPYRGYGYTF.

The V call is TRBV30, the J call TRBJ2-7; TRBD1 aligns across 10 bases. The CDR3 length is 14 residues. The junction had 3 bases not matched to a gene; V was cut back by 3 bases and J by 1 base. Germline V gene data show CDR1 as GTSNPN and CDR2 as SVGIG (reference sequence). CDR3 nucleotide sequence: TGTGCCTGGAGCCGGGACAGGGGTTCCTACGAGCAGTACTTC. Its protein is CAWSRDRGSYEQYF. Variable domain in full (rest from reference TRBV30 and TRBJ2-7): SQTIHQWPATLVQPVGSPLSLECTVEGTSNPNLYWYRQAAGRGLQLLFYSVGIGQISSEVPQNLSASRPQDRQFILSSKKLLLSDSGFYLCAWSRDRGSYEQYFGPGTRLTVT.

On this clone: Only one base separates this from a far larger clonotype, so it likely reflects a read error. This specimen includes other DNA sequences encoding the same CDR3. The chain combines TRBV18 with TRBJ2-7, with D perhaps matching TRBD2 (5 bases). V lost 0 bases to trimming and J lost 3 bases, with 12 bases between them. CDR1 is KGHSH and CDR2 is LQKENI in the germline V gene. There are 15 residues in the CDR3. CDR3 DNA sequence: TGTGCCAGCTCACCACCGCTGAGGGTGGGCTACGAGCAGTACTTC. It translates to CASSPPLRVGYEQYF.

This clone was found once. The rearrangement links TRBV2 to TRBJ1-2; D gene ambiguous. CDR1 and CDR2 from the germline V gene are SNHLY and FYNNEI. CDR3 size: 15 residues. The ends were cut back, 3 bases at V and 2 bases at J, with 13 bases in the middle. For the CDR3, the DNA is TGTGCCAGCAGTGATCGGGCAGCCCCAAACTATGGCTACACCTTC. This translates into CASSDRAAPNYGYTF.

The chain employs TRBV7-8 and TRBJ2-1; D is uncertain. The CDR3 spans 12 residues. Looked up from germline, CDR1 is SGHVS and CDR2 is FQNEAQ. The germline V and J ends were trimmed by 5 bases and 1 base, with 3 bases remaining between them. The CDR3 loop is CASSISYNEQFF. CDR3 bases: TGTGCCAGCAGCATTTCCTACAATGAGCAGTTCTTC.

The gene calls are TRBV9 and TRBJ2-2, with no clear D. Trimming shortened V by 3 bases and J by 6 bases, and 15 bases separated the two germline ends. The CDR3 length is 15 residues. CDR1 is SGDLS and CDR2 is YYNGEE in the germline V gene. The CDR3 DNA is TGTGCCAGCAGCGGGACCACCGTGGCGGCCGGGGAGCTGTTTTTT. Translating gives CASSGTTVAAGELFF.

This clone has more than one count but fewer than ten. This chain uses TRBV10-2 with TRBJ2-7, with a possible D match to TRBD1 (5 bases). The CDR3 loop spans 12 amino acids. The germline gives CDR1 WSHSY, CDR2 SAAADI. V was pared by 6 bases and J by 2 bases, with 8 bases between. DNA for the CDR3: TGCGCCAGCAGGGACAACCCCTACGAGCAGTACTTC. Translated: CASRDNPYEQYF.

The rearrangement uses TRBV2 and TRBJ2-3, with 7 bases fitting TRBD2. There are 15 residues in the CDR3. The V segment lost 4 bases and the J segment 0 bases; nucleotides outside the gene matches: 4. CDR1 SNHLY and CDR2 FYNNEI come from the germline V gene. As DNA, the CDR3 is TGTGCCAGCAGTGTGATTAGCGGGAGCACAGATACGCAGTATTTT. This translates into CASSVISGSTDTQYF. Drawing the rest from reference TRBV2 and TRBJ2-3, the complete variable domain is EPEVTQTPSHQVTQMGQEVILRCVPISNHLYFYWYRQILGQKVEFLVSFYNNEISEKSEIFDDQFSVERPDGSNFTLKIRSTKLEDSAMYFCASSVISGSTDTQYFGPGTRLTVL.

The table lists this clone with a count of one. The V and J genes are TRBV7-8 and TRBJ2-7, with TRBD2 identical over 12 bases. V trimming: 3 bases; J trimming: 6 bases; junction bases outside the gene matches: 15. The CDR3 runs 18 residues. The germline CDR1 and CDR2 sequences are SGHVS and FQNEAQ. The CDR3 bases are TGTGCCAGCAGCTTCAGCCTCTCTAGCGGGAGGGCCCTTGGCGAGCAGTACTTC. Its translation: CASSFSLSSGRALGEQYF.

The chain employs TRBV6-5 and TRBJ2-1; the D gene is possibly TRBD1 (5 bases). V lost 6 bases and J lost 3, with 9 bases in between. Looked up from germline, CDR1 is MNHEY and CDR2 is SVGAGI. There are 13 residues in the CDR3. In nucleotides, the CDR3 is TGTGCCAGCAGACTCGACAGCTACAATGAGCAGTTCTTC. Protein product: CASRLDSYNEQFF.

The J gene is TRBJ2-1, the V gene TRBV19; D may be TRBD1 or TRBD2 (5 bases each). Deletions cut 3 bases from V and 6 bases from J, with 9 bases between. The CDR3 length is 13 residues. Germline-derived CDR1 and CDR2 are LNHDA and SQIVND (reference sequence). In nucleotides, the CDR3 is TGTGCCAGTAGTATCATGGGGGTCAATGAGCAGTTCTTC. Translating gives CASSIMGVNEQFF.

V usage is TRBV28 and J usage is TRBJ1-5; tentatively, D is TRBD1 (6 bases). V was pared by 6 bases and J by 1 base, with 13 bases between. This CDR3 has 15 amino acids. The germline gives CDR1 MDHEN, CDR2 SYDVKM. The CDR3 is CASSYTGWSNQPQHF. DNA for the CDR3: TGTGCCAGCAGCTATACAGGGTGGAGCAATCAGCCCCAGCATTTT.

Comment on this clone: This specimen includes other DNA sequences encoding the same CDR3. The chain joins TRBV18 to TRBJ2-7; D is possibly TRBD1 (5 bases). Trimming cost V 3 bases and J 1 base, with 10 bases left between them. The CDR3 has 14 amino acids. The germline V gene has CDR1 KGHSH and CDR2 LQKENI. CDR3 sequence: CASSPGQGSYEQYF. Here the CDR3 DNA reads TGTGCCAGCTCACCGGGGCAGGGTTCCTACGAGCAGTACTTC.

The V call is TRBV2, the J call TRBJ1-4; D gene uncertain. Germline lookup yields CDR1 SNHLY and CDR2 FYNNEI. The CDR3 is made up of 14 amino acids. V lost 8 bases and J 2 bases, leaving 12 bases between the germline ends. CDR3 amino acids: CASRFGYTNEKLFF. CDR3 DNA sequence: TGTGCCAGCCGATTCGGGTATACTAATGAAAAACTGTTTTTT. The variable domain in full, with the rest retrieved from reference TRBV2 and TRBJ1-4, is EPEVTQTPSHQVTQMGQEVILRCVPISNHLYFYWYRQILGQKVEFLVSFYNNEISEKSEIFDDQFSVERPDGSNFTLKIRSTKLEDSAMYFCASRFGYTNEKLFFGSGTQLSVL.

At least ten counts were recorded for this clone. The CDR3 DNA sequence: TGTGCCAGCAGTGAGGGGGGGAGGGGCGGTGAAAAACTGTTTTTT. It codes for CASSEGGRGGEKLFF. The chain joins TRBV25-1 to TRBJ1-4, with a tentative D call TRBD1 (5 bases). V gave up 3 bases and J gave up 7 bases, with 15 bases separating them. The germline V gene encodes CDR1 MGHDK and CDR2 SYGVNS. The CDR3 is made up of 15 amino acids.

The rearrangement links TRBV4-1 to TRBJ2-7; 7 nucleotides align to TRBD1. The ends lost 0 bases at V and 0 bases at J; junction bases unmatched: 11. Germline assignment: CDR1 MGHRA and CDR2 YSYEKL. CDR3 length: 18 residues. CDR3 DNA: TGCGCCAGCAGCCAAGATACTTTTGAGGGGGCGGGCTCCTACGAGCAGTACTTC. This translates into CASSQDTFEGAGSYEQYF.

The chain employs TRBV9 and TRBJ1-3; 7 nucleotides align to TRBD1. CDR1 is SGDLS and CDR2 is YYNGEE in the germline V gene. CDR3 size: 17 residues. The V gene end was trimmed by 2 bases and the J gene end by 2 bases; junction bases not matched to a gene: 10. CDR3 nucleotide sequence: TGTGCCAGCAGCGTTAACCCAGGGGGGGCGACTGGAAACACCATATATTTT. The encoded protein is CASSVNPGGATGNTIYF.

This chain connects TRBV7-2 to TRBJ2-7; no clear D. Germline V gives CDR1 SGHTA, CDR2 FQGNSA. Trimming took 2 bases from V and 6 from J, leaving 8 bases between them. CDR3 length: 12 amino acids. CDR3 region: CASSLLGGEQYF. In DNA, the CDR3 is TGTGCCAGCAGCTTATTGGGCGGCGAGCAGTACTTC.